This TCR beta chain was recorded in a study of T cells in localized non-small cell lung cancer. Overall study results and limits: Exceeding tumor, uninvolved adjacent lung had the highest T cell clonality. Blood T cell density predicted longer survival; adjacent-lung clonality, shorter. Turning up in adjacent lung were a median roughly 60 of the top 100 tumor clones.

A remark on this clone: Antigen: not known.

There are 13 residues in the CDR3. Trimming shortened V by 0 bases and J by 5 bases, and 7 bases separated the two germline ends. Germline V CDR1 and CDR2: WNHNN, SYGVQD (reference sequence). The assay was immunoSEQ multiplex PCR, and TCRdb's table has in-frame clones only and misses some. Of over 40,000 clones in the sample, over 80% were seen once. Sample: peripheral blood mononuclear cells, taken before any cancer treatment. This TCR was sampled from a man aged 40 to 69 with stage III lung adenocarcinoma. This chain links TRBV10-1 with TRBJ1-1; D gene ambiguous. The CDR3 protein is CASSESTRTEAFF. In DNA, the CDR3 is TGCGCCAGCAGTGAGTCAACGAGGACTGAAGCTTTCTTT.